These 26 T cell receptor delta chains share one sample of origin, sequenced in a study of γδ T cells in repeated Plasmodium falciparum infection. TCRdb fed the multiplex PCR reads to CATT. The sample records about 93,000 delta-chain clones, approximately 0.92% being singletons. Flow sorting of PBMC yielded separate Vgamma9/Vdelta2+ and Vdelta2-negative gammadelta T cell populations for bulk repertoire analysis. Material for sequencing was gamma-delta T cells from blood. The receptors derive from a pool of human donors (malaria-infected and uninfected, not separated).

The sample holds a few counts of this clone. TCRdb has a much larger clone's protein, which differs at residue 5 from the translation of this DNA, likely because of a read error; what is shown is the protein translated from the DNA. The V gene is TRDV1, the J gene TRDJ1, with TRDD3 matching 10 bases. The J gene, missing from TCRdb, was assigned here through DNA to germline matching. Germline V CDR1 and CDR2: TSWWSYY, QGS. V was clipped by 4 bases and J by 1 base; unmatched bases: 24. The CDR3 has 22 residues. CDR3 residues: CALGGLGSGGRVGGIRTDKLIF. CDR3 coding DNA: TGTGCTCTTGGGGGACTAGGTTCTGGGGGACGTGTAGGGGGGATACGCACCGATAAACTCATCTTT.

Of note for this clone: The TCRdb protein, from a much larger clone, departs from this DNA's translation at residue 13, likely by read error; the protein shown derives from the DNA. CDR3 region: CACDTGCTGGYTEKLIF. CDR3 in DNA: TGTGCCTGTGACACCGGATGTACTGGGGGATATACGGAAAAACTCATCTTT. V usage is TRDV2 and J usage is TRDJ1; 11 nucleotides agree with TRDD3. CDR3 size: 17 residues. Germline V gene data show CDR1 as GEAIGNYY and CDR2 as EKD. V trimming: 0 bases; J trimming: 8 bases; junction bases outside the gene matches: 13.

With regard to this clone: This is likely an artifact of a read error, given a far larger clone one base away. Other DNA sequences within the sample encode an identical CDR3. This chain uses TRDV1 with TRDJ1, with 11 bases lining up with TRDD3. As TCRdb names no J gene, one was assigned here on the basis of a DNA match to germline. The V gene end was trimmed by 1 base and the J gene end by 8 bases; junction bases not matched to a gene: 27. The V gene's germline CDR1 is TSWWSYY and CDR2 QGS. The CDR3 sequence is 22 residues long. Here the CDR3 reads CALGERGTGGYGSNGCPMKLIF. CDR3 nucleotide sequence: TGTGCTCTTGGGGAACGTGGTACTGGGGGATATGGGTCGAATGGTTGTCCAATGAAACTCATCTTT.

This clone has just a few counts. The likely explanation is a read error, given a far larger clone one base away. CDR3 DNA: TGTGCTCTTGGGGGACTGTCCCTAATATGTAGAAGGGGGATACGCAGGTACACCGATAAACTCATCTTT. It yields the protein CALGGLSLICRRGIRRYTDKLIF. The V call is TRDV1, the J call TRDJ1, with 10 nucleotides matching TRDD3. TCRdb does not report a J gene; here it was assigned by matching the DNA to germline references. Germline values: CDR1 TSWWSYY, CDR2 QGS. Trimming cost V 4 bases and J 0 bases; bases outside gene matches: 26. The CDR3 loop spans 23 amino acids.

Of note for this clone: The protein held in TCRdb is that of a much larger clone and does not match this DNA's translation at residue 14, likely because of a read error; the protein shown is translated from the DNA. The gene calls are TRDV2 and TRDJ1, with 12 nucleotides matching TRDD3. The J gene, missing from TCRdb, was assigned here through DNA to germline matching. Germline CDR1 is GEAIGNYY and CDR2 is EKD. V shed 3 bases, J shed 8 bases, and the junction held 18 bases outside the gene matches. There are 18 residues in the CDR3. For the CDR3, the DNA is TGTGCCTGTGACGAGGCCCGCCCATTACTGGGGGATACAGGGAAACTCATCTTT. Translated: CACDEARPLLGDTGKLIF.

This clone was seen more than once but under ten times. A far larger clone lies a single base away; this is likely a read error. This sample also contains other DNA sequences that code for the same CDR3. The V gene reported is TRDV1; the J gene is uncalled; TRDD3 was called by the table and not checked on the DNA. Germline V gene lookup returns CDR1 TSWWSYY and CDR2 QGS. This CDR3 comprises 18 residues. This CDR3 reads CALGEPPVGSWDTRQMFF. The DNA for the CDR3 is TGTGCTCTTGGGGAACCTCCCGTCGGCTCCTGGGACACCCGACAGATGTTCTTC.

Points on this clone: For this DNA, TCRdb reports the protein of a much larger clone, which diverges at residue 10, most likely from a read error; the protein presented here is translated directly from the DNA. This chain connects TRDV2 to TRDJ1, with a tentative D call TRDD2 (6 bases). Here the J gene came from matching the DNA to germline, since TCRdb omits it. V shed 3 bases and J shed 4 bases, with 26 bases lying between them. The CDR3 is 18 amino acids. Germline V gives CDR1 GEAIGNYY, CDR2 EKD. CDR3 region: CACDQMAFPEDGSDKLIF. The CDR3 DNA reads as TGTGCCTGTGACCAAATGGCCTTCCCGGAGGACGGGAGCGATAAACTCATCTTT.

This clone showed up just a few times. This likely came from a read error, as a far larger clone is one base away. Different DNA sequences within this sample yield the same CDR3. V gene TRDV2 combines with J gene TRDJ1; D is possibly TRDD3 (6 bases). Assignment of the J gene here rests on matching the DNA to germline, because TCRdb gives none. V was cut by 3 bases and J by 2 bases, with 18 bases left in between. Germline V lookup: CDR1 GEAIGNYY, CDR2 EKD. The CDR3 totals 16 residues. The CDR3 DNA reads as TGTGCCTGTGACTCCGTACTGGGTGGAGGAACCGATAAACTCATCTTT. This gives the protein CACDSVLGGGTDKLIF.

The chain uses TRDV2 and TRDJ1, with 10 bases identical to TRDD3. Assignment of the J gene here rests on matching the DNA to germline, because TCRdb gives none. There are 15 residues in the CDR3. Germline V gene data show CDR1 as GEAIGNYY and CDR2 as EKD. The chain's CDR3 is CAGLGDDGGTDKLIF. The CDR3 DNA reads TGTGCTGGACTGGGGGATGATGGGGGCACCGATAAACTCATCTTT.

In the case of this clone: A far larger clone is one nucleotide away, so this likely arose from a read error. The same CDR3 can be traced to other DNA sequences in this sample. This rearrangement joins TRDV1 to TRDJ1, with 11 bases fitting TRDD3. The CDR3 consists of 21 residues. J lost 5 bases, V lost 2 bases, and 22 bases had no gene match. Germline CDR1 reads TSWWSYY; CDR2 reads QGS. CDR3 protein: CALGEFTAVLGDTVVMDKLIF. CDR3 DNA: TGTGCTCTTGGGGAATTCACGGCGGTGCTGGGGGATACTGTCGTCATGGATAAACTCATCTTT.

Concerning this clone itself: This DNA's translation and the protein TCRdb lists, from a much larger clone, do not match at residue 6, likely due to a read error; the protein shown is translated from the DNA. The CDR3 spells CAPMGPPDWGMYLYTDKLIF. DNA of the CDR3: TGTGCGCCCATGGGGCCCCCGGACTGGGGGATGTACCTGTACACCGATAAACTCATCTTT. The V gene is TRAV38-2/DV8, the J gene TRDJ1; 10 nucleotides match TRDD3. From germline, CDR1 is TSESDYY and CDR2 QEAYKQQN. The CDR3 covers 20 residues.

This clone was found a few times. It differs at one base from a far larger clone, so likely a read error. The sample holds other DNA sequences that translate to the same CDR3. The chain uses TRDV2 and TRDJ1; TRDD3 matches 8 bases. The J gene, not given by TCRdb, was assigned here from a germline match of the nucleotide sequence. The CDR3 loop spans 16 amino acids. Germline-derived CDR1 and CDR2 are GEAIGNYY and EKD. This CDR3 reads CACDTRGYQGAGKLIF. CDR3 DNA: TGTGCCTGCGACACGCGGGGATACCAAGGGGCTGGTAAACTCATCTTT.

With respect to this clone: TCRdb assigns this DNA the protein of a much larger clone, which departs from its translation at residue 14; this likely reflects a read error, and the protein shown comes from translating the DNA. The V and J genes are TRDV1 and TRDJ1; 11 nucleotides agree with TRDD3. TCRdb carries no J gene annotation; the J gene was assigned here by matching the DNA with germline. There are 25 residues in the CDR3. Losses at the gene ends were 2 bases for V and 1 base for J; bases not matched to a gene: 30. The germline gives CDR1 TSWWSYY, CDR2 QGS. DNA of the CDR3: TGTGCTCTTGGGGAAATCTACATCCCTTCCTATATTTTCCTCTGGGGGATACTTGTCACCGATAAACTCATCTTT. Amino acid sequence: CALGEIYIPSYIFLWGILVTDKLIF.

A few counts support this clone. TCRdb pairs this DNA with a much larger clone's protein that differs at residue 4, likely a read error; the protein shown was translated from the DNA. The CDR3 region has the DNA TGTGCTCTTAGGGTCCGTTGGGCCCCGGATGTACAGGCCGATAAACTCATCTTT. It yields the protein CALRVRWAPDVQADKLIF. The chain employs TRDV1 and TRDJ1; D gene unclear. TCRdb does not report a J gene; here it was assigned by matching the DNA to germline references. CDR1 TSWWSYY and CDR2 QGS come from the germline V gene. The V end lost 8 bases, the J end lost 3 bases, and 28 bases lay between the germline ends. CDR3 length equals 18 residues.

This clone was seen a handful of times. TCRdb records a much larger clone's protein for this DNA, with a difference at residue 13 that likely arises from a read error; the protein given is the translation of the DNA. The chain has TRDV1 and TRDJ1; TRDD3 aligns across 11 bases. With 2 bases clipped from V and 3 bases from J, the junction kept 14 bases outside the gene matches. Germline loops: CDR1 TSWWSYY, CDR2 QGS. This CDR3 comprises 19 residues. The CDR3 DNA follows: TGTGCTCTTGGGGAATACGACTACTGGGGGATAGGGGAGTCCGATAAACTCATCTTT. Translation: CALGEYDYWGIGESDKLIF.

This clone has a handful of counts. This likely traces to a read error, being one base from a far larger clone. This specimen includes other DNA sequences encoding the same CDR3. This chain uses TRDV2 with TRDJ1, with 9 bases aligning to TRDD2. TCRdb does not report a J gene; here it was assigned by matching the DNA to germline references. The CDR3 runs 19 residues. Germline V CDR1 and CDR2: GEAIGNYY, EKD. The CDR3 reads CACDPGLPTPSGRTDKLIF. CDR3 in DNA: TGTGCCTGTGACCCCGGCCTTCCTACGCCTTCTGGCCGCACCGACAAACTCATCTTT.

This clone was counted only a few times. The translation of this DNA and the TCRdb protein of a much larger clone differ at residue 3, probably owing to a read error; the protein shown here is translated from the DNA. This sequence joins TRDV1 and TRDJ1, with 8 bases identical to TRDD2. Here the J gene was assigned by germline matching of the DNA, as TCRdb has none. The V gene's germline CDR1 is TSWWSYY and CDR2 QGS. This CDR3 region has 20 residues. As DNA, the CDR3 is TGTGCTCCTGGGGAGCTCTTCCTACACACCGTGGGGGGGTACACCGATAAACTCATCTTT. It specifies CAPGELFLHTVGGYTDKLIF.

Regarding this clone: One base separates it from a far larger clone, so it is likely a read error. Different DNA sequences within this sample yield the same CDR3. The chain is built from TRDV1 and TRDJ1; D remains ambiguous. The J gene comes from matching the DNA to germline here; TCRdb lacks it. V was trimmed by 0 bases and J by 0 bases, leaving 17 bases between them. The CDR3 runs 18 residues. CDR1 and CDR2 from the germline V gene are TSWWSYY and QGS. CDR3 coding DNA: TGTGCTCTTGGGGAACTCGCCGCCCGATCGACATACACCGATAAACTCATCTTT. Residues: CALGELAARSTYTDKLIF.

This clone was recorded many times. The J gene is TRDJ1, the V gene TRDV1; 8 bases fit TRDD3. After removal of 0 bases from V and 4 bases from J, the junction contained 28 bases not matched to a gene. CDR3 length: 23 residues. Germline CDR1 and CDR2: TSWWSYY and QGS. CDR3 loop: CALGELVPPSLYWGAGDGDKLIF. The CDR3 DNA reads TGTGCTCTTGGGGAACTAGTGCCGCCTTCCCTCTACTGGGGGGCGGGGGATGGCGATAAACTCATCTTT.

The table lists this clone with a few counts. This DNA's translation and the protein TCRdb lists, from a much larger clone, do not match at residue 13, likely due to a read error; the protein shown is translated from the DNA. The chain combines TRDV2 with TRDJ1; 7 nucleotides match TRDD3. CDR1 and CDR2 (germline): GEAIGNYY, EKD. The CDR3 is 18 residues long. CDR3 region: CACVCISWGPPHIDKLIF. CDR3 DNA sequence: TGTGCTTGTGTGTGTATCTCCTGGGGGCCCCCTCACATCGATAAACTCATCTTT.

Many counts were recorded for this clone. This likely came from a read error, as a far larger clone is one base away. This CDR3 is also generated by other DNA sequences in the sample. This rearrangement joins TRDV2 to TRDJ1; D unclear. Here the J gene was assigned by germline matching of the DNA, as TCRdb has none. Germline CDR1 GEAIGNYY, CDR2 EKD. This CDR3 spans 20 amino acids. Trimming stripped 0 bases from V and 4 bases from J, with 29 bases between. The CDR3 DNA reads as TGTGCCTGTGACACCATCCTGGCTAGCCCCCAAAACTACTACGGCGATAAACTCATCTTT. It encodes CACDTILASPQNYYGDKLIF.

This clone occurred many times. The rearrangement joins TRDV2 to TRDJ1; 8 bases are shared with TRDD3. The ends lost 0 bases at V and 7 bases at J; junction bases unmatched: 18. Germline CDR1 GEAIGNYY, CDR2 EKD. There are 18 residues in the CDR3. The CDR3 DNA sequence: TGTGCCTGTGACACCGTGGAGGTGAGTGGGGGATTAAATGCTAAACTCATCTTT. This sequence encodes CACDTVEVSGGLNAKLIF.

For this clone: With a far larger clone one base away, a read error is the likely cause. The sample contains more than one DNA sequence encoding this CDR3. A V gene of TRDV2 was called, but no J gene was assigned; no DNA check was done on the table's D call, TRDD3. Per germline, CDR1 GEAIGNYY and CDR2 EKD. This CDR3 spans 16 amino acids. The CDR3 DNA sequence: TGTGCCTGTGACACCGTATCCCGTACTGGAGACGATAAACTTATCTTT. Protein sequence: CACDTVSRTGDDKLIF.

This clone turned up a few times. This DNA's translation and the protein TCRdb lists, from a much larger clone, do not match at residue 19, likely due to a read error; the protein shown is translated from the DNA. This chain connects TRDV2 to TRDJ1; 11 bases line up with TRDD3. The J gene was not available in TCRdb and was assigned here by matching the DNA to germline segments. Germline values: CDR1 GEAIGNYY, CDR2 EKD. The CDR3 totals 22 residues. In DNA, the CDR3 is TGTGCCTGTTGGCATCCTACGTCTTCTAGGTCTACTGGGGGATATTTTACCGATGAACTCATCTTT. It yields the protein CACWHPTSSRSTGGYFTDELIF.

In the case of this clone: TCRdb's protein, taken from a much larger clone, differs from this DNA's translation at residue 9, likely owing to a read error; the protein displayed comes from the DNA. The chain has TRDV1 and TRDJ1; no definite D call. Trimming left V 3 bases short and J 3 bases short, with 20 bases between. CDR1 is TSWWSYY, CDR2 QGS, per germline. The CDR3 totals 17 residues. In DNA, the CDR3 is TGTGCTCTTGGGGAGCCGGAGTACGGGAGGGTCCCCGATAAACTCATCTTT. Encoded protein: CALGEPEYGRVPDKLIF.

In the case of this clone: TCRdb's listed protein matches a much larger clone and diverges from this DNA's translation at residue 13, likely through a read error; the protein shown comes from the DNA. The chain carries TRDV1 and TRDJ1; D ambiguous. This CDR3 region has 17 residues. Germline V gene sequence: CDR1 TSWWSYY, CDR2 QGS. This CDR3 reads CALGVPPRLRYTGKLIF. The DNA for the CDR3 is TGTGCTCTTGGGGTCCCGCCCCGTCTACGGTACACCGGTAAACTCATCTTT.